One and the same sample provided the 16 T cell receptor beta chains below, sequenced in a study of monozygotic twins with inflammatory bowel disease. TCRdb re-called the 5' RACE reads and catalogs CDR3 proteins one per entry, DNA excluded. The sample includes approximately 400,000 distinct CDR3 sequences. The specimen was blood. The source is a human donor with ulcerative colitis or Crohn's disease, or a healthy co-twin of an affected twin (not recorded which).

The chain couples TRBV29-1 to TRBJ2-1; with no DNA, the TCRdb D assignment of TRBD1 cannot be verified. The CDR3 runs 11 residues. Per germline, CDR1 SQVTM and CDR2 ANQGSEA. CDR3 amino acids: CSVGTGNEQFF.

V and J are TRBV7-2 and TRBJ2-1. The V gene's germline CDR1 is SGHTA and CDR2 FQGNSA. The CDR3 sequence is 12 residues long. CDR3 protein: CASGGLGNEQFF.

The CDR3 region is CASSAAGTGISYNEQFF. The chain is built from TRBV25-1 and TRBJ2-1; absent DNA, TCRdb's TRBD1 call cannot be checked. The V gene's germline CDR1 is MGHDK and CDR2 SYGVNS. The CDR3 consists of 17 residues.

V gene TRBV5-1 combines with J gene TRBJ1-2; TCRdb lists TRBD1, though no DNA is available to test this call. Germline assignment: CDR1 SGHRS and CDR2 YFSETQ. The CDR3 sequence is 15 residues long. This CDR3 reads CASRDSTGQNYGYTF.

This CDR3 reads CSVEPATVSGTDTQYF. The V gene is TRBV29-1, the J gene TRBJ2-3; lacking DNA, the TRBD2 call made by TCRdb goes unchecked. Germline-derived CDR1 and CDR2 are SQVTM and ANQGSEA. The CDR3 length is 16 residues.

V is TRBV5-4 and J is TRBJ1-1; absent DNA, TCRdb's TRBD1 call cannot be checked. Germline-derived CDR1 and CDR2 are SGHNT and YYREEE (reference sequence). There are 17 residues in the CDR3. The CDR3 sequence is CASSLGDNRRMNTEAFF.

This chain connects TRBV7-6 to TRBJ2-6; TCRdb returns TRBD1, unconfirmable since there is no DNA. The CDR3 runs 16 residues. From germline, CDR1 is SGHVS and CDR2 FNYEAQ. The CDR3 here is CASSSGIRTGANVLTF.

This chain uses TRBV20-1 with TRBJ2-1; as DNA is missing, the TRBD1 call by TCRdb cannot be tested. The CDR3 extends over 14 amino acids. CDR1 DFQATT and CDR2 SNEGSKA come from the germline V gene (reference sequence). CDR3 sequence reads: CSALGQGVQGEQFF.

This rearrangement joins TRBV6-2 or TRBV6-3 to TRBJ1-6; TCRdb's D call, TRBD1, is unchecked because there is no DNA. CDR1 and CDR2 from the germline V gene are MNHEY and SVGEGT. This CDR3 spans 16 amino acids. The CDR3 spells CASSAVRGARNSPLHF.

This chain's CDR3 is CASSFGVWSNQPQHF. The rearrangement joins TRBV7-2 to TRBJ1-5. The CDR3 loop spans 15 amino acids. In germline, CDR1 is SGHTA, CDR2 FQGNSA.

The chain joins TRBV7-9 to TRBJ2-3; TCRdb picks TRBD1, but there is no DNA to check that call. The CDR3 runs to 15 residues. Germline values: CDR1 SEHNR, CDR2 FQNEAQ (reference sequence). The CDR3 protein is CASSLDRARSDTQYF.

The chain recombines TRBV12-3 or TRBV12-4 with TRBJ2-1. This CDR3 contains 11 residues. The chain's CDR3 is CASSTFDEQFF.

V usage is TRBV28 and J usage is TRBJ1-3; without DNA, the TCRdb call of TRBD1 cannot be checked. The CDR3 is made up of 17 amino acids. Germline V gene lookup returns CDR1 MDHEN and CDR2 SYDVKM. The CDR3 reads CASSLTPGQGVGNTIYF.

V usage is TRBV12-3 or TRBV12-4 and J usage is TRBJ2-5; TCRdb reports TRBD1, a call that lacks DNA to check it against. CDR3 length equals 15 residues. The CDR3 protein is CASSTSGGGGETQYF.

The chain couples TRBV6-2 or TRBV6-3 to TRBJ1-2; checking the TCRdb D call of TRBD1 is not possible without DNA. The CDR3 has 12 residues. Germline lookup yields CDR1 MNHEY and CDR2 SVGEGT. Here the CDR3 reads CASSPTEYGYTF.

The chain couples TRBV10-3 to TRBJ2-2; TCRdb names TRBD1, which stays unverified in the absence of DNA. The CDR3 length is 14 residues. Looked up from germline, CDR1 is ENHRY and CDR2 is SYGVKD. CDR3: CAISGTEAPGELFF.